This T cell receptor (beta chain) was identified in a study of cytomegalovirus exposure and HLA in healthy donors. About the research overall: In an earlier analysis, around 120 million unique TCR beta sequences were found from approximately 170 million T cells. Study findings and constraints: Follow-up analysis found HLA locus-dependent TCR association rates, highest for DRB1 and lowest for HLA-C.

About this clone: The antigen is undetermined.

These donors, healthy bone marrow donors, were studied. Vbeta (60) and Jbeta (13) primers were used in the PCR. Sequencing used immunoSEQ multiplex PCR; TCRdb keeps in-frame clones, though not all of them. The sample includes 120,000 to 150,000 clones, about three quarters of them seen just once. CDR1 is PRHDT and CDR2 is FYEKMQ in the germline V gene (reference sequence). The V and J ends lost 5 bases and 8 bases, in that order; junction bases with no gene match: 13. The CDR3 runs 15 residues. The sample consisted of PBMCs. The chain is built from TRBV13 and TRBJ1-2, with 8 bases identical to TRBD1. The clonotype originates from a man between 18 and 29 years old in good health and CMV-seronegative. CDR3 amino acids: CASSRVTPGTGGYTF. The CDR3 DNA reads TGTGCCAGCAGCCGAGTCACCCCAGGGACAGGAGGCTACACCTTC.